This T cell receptor (beta chain) was sequenced during a study of blood T cell repertoires in COVID-19. The germline V gene has CDR1 SGDLS and CDR2 YYNGEE. CDR3 length: 13 residues. The ends were cut back, 1 base at V and 9 bases at J, with 11 bases in the middle. In the authors' methods: Reference gene primers were amplified, and this amplification served to estimate nucleated cell counts. Only in-frame clones appear in the TCRdb table, and some are missing; sequencing was by immunoSEQ multiplex PCR. The V and J calls and clone size were taken over from that table, and D and trimming were inferred from the DNA. The data show 250,000 or so clones, about 82% seen once.

The sequenced sample was peripheral blood. This chain joins TRBV9 and TRBJ1-3; D uncertain. The source of this sequence is a woman aged 55-75 years with active or convalescent COVID-19. CDR3 DNA sequence: TGTGCCAGCAGCGTACAGGCTGAAGGCACCATATATTTT. It is translated as CASSVQAEGTIYF.